The rows below give T cell receptor beta chains drawn from one sample of a study of technical replicates of blood from a few donors. Only in-frame clones appear in the TCRdb table, and some are missing; sequencing was by immunoSEQ multiplex PCR. The table records roughly 76,000 clones, 65% to 90% of them present only once. The sequenced sample was PBMCs. The origin of the receptors is a human donor in good health. Some clones in this sample may be carry-over from other donors' samples. Both conserved end residues are part of each CDR3. The D gene is left open where the match is weak. The size of a clone is reported for some rows only, either as once, few or many, or as a class for expanded clones.

D gene	V gene	J gene	clone size	CDR3 DNA	CDR3 protein
TRBD2	TRBV5-4	TRBJ2-7	NA	TGTGCCAGCAGCGCAGTGACTAGCGGGGGCTACGAGCAGTACTTC	CASSAVTSGGYEQYF
TRBD1	TRBV27	TRBJ1-2	NA	TGTGCCAGCAAGAGACAGGGACACTATGGCTACACCTTC	CASKRQGHYGYTF
TRBD1	TRBV13	TRBJ1-6	NA	TGTGCCAGCAGCAACAGGGGGCTAAATTCACCCCTCCACTTT	CASSNRGLNSPLHF
NA	TRBV1	TRBJ2-5	NA	TGCACCAGCAGCCAAGATCGGCCCCCCGGGGAAGAGACCCAGTACTTC	CTSSQDRPPGEETQYF
TRBD1	TRBV27	TRBJ2-6	NA	TGTGCCAGCAGTCCGGGACAGGGCATTCTGGGGGCCAACGTCCTGACTTTC	CASSPGQGILGANVLTF
NA	TRBV6-6	TRBJ1-3	NA	TGTGCCAGCAGTCCCGGACAGCACTCTGGAAACACCATATATTTT	CASSPGQHSGNTIYF
TRBD1	TRBV5-5	TRBJ1-2	NA	TGTGCCAGCAGCCCTTCTCCGGGACAGGGGACCTATGGCTACACCTTC	CASSPSPGQGTYGYTF
NA	TRBV5-4	TRBJ2-2	NA	TGTGCCAGCAGCTTGAGCAGGGGTGACACCGGGGAGCTGTTTTTT	CASSLSRGDTGELFF
TRBD2	TRBV5-1	TRBJ2-5	NA	TGCGCCAGCAGCTCACACTGGGCGGGAGCCACAGAGACCCAGTACTTC	CASSSHWAGATETQYF
TRBD1	TRBV7-9	TRBJ2-7	once	TGTGCCAGCAGCTTCCACCGGGACAGGGTCTACGAGCAGTACTTC	CASSFHRDRVYEQYF
NA	TRBV6-5	TRBJ2-7	NA	TGTGCCAGCAGTTATTCTAGGCCAGGGGCCCACGAGCAGTACTTC	CASSYSRPGAHEQYF
NA	TRBV7-9	TRBJ2-5	NA	TGTGCCAGCAGCCCGACTTTACTATTCCAAGAGACCCAGTACTTC	CASSPTLLFQETQYF
TRBD2	TRBV6-4	TRBJ2-3	few	TGTGCCAGCAGTGACTCTCCGGGGGGAACAACAGATACGCAGTATTTT	CASSDSPGGTTDTQYF
NA	TRBV6-5	TRBJ2-7	NA	TGTGCCAGCAGCACAGGTATCGAGCAGTACTTC	CASSTGIEQYF